These 20 T cell receptor beta chains came from one sample sequenced in a study of a mutant IDH1 vaccine in newly diagnosed glioma. Libraries were prepared by immunoSEQ multiplex PCR; TCRdb keeps only in-frame clonotypes and omits some of them. The sample gives under 65,000 clones, around 80% of which show up once; about 1.7% is in the top ten. Time point defined: baseline, week 1 (first vaccination visit). Sample treatment: pre-vaccination baseline after standard-of-care therapy. Material: PBMCs, obtained from a glioma patient treated with radiotherapy, temozolomide or both. The receptors here all came from a woman aged 35 to 49 with glioma.

This sequence joins TRBV19 and TRBJ1-1; a possible D gene is TRBD1 (5 bases). Trimming removed 8 bases at V and 11 bases at J, with 24 bases between. Germline V CDR1 and CDR2: LNHDA, SQIVND (reference sequence). This CDR3 is 14 amino acids long. The CDR3 spells CASLWGGDLRRAFF. In nucleotides, the CDR3 is TGTGCCAGTCTTTGGGGAGGGGACCTTCGGAGGGCTTTCTTT.

V and J are TRBV5-1 and TRBJ2-3, with 10 positions matching TRBD2. V gave up 4 bases and J gave up 1 base; unmatched junction bases: 9. The germline CDR1 and CDR2 sequences are SGHRS and YFSETQ. The CDR3 is 17 residues long. The CDR3 sequence is CASSNPAGGRGTDTQYF. Here the CDR3 DNA reads TGCGCCAGCAGCAACCCAGCGGGGGGGCGCGGCACAGATACGCAGTATTTT.

The genes are TRBV6-5 and TRBJ1-2; possible D gene TRBD1, 6 bases. V lost 5 bases, J lost 3 bases, and 16 bases lay in between. The CDR3 spans 15 residues. Germline V CDR1 and CDR2: MNHEY, SVGAGI. The CDR3 DNA follows: TGTGCCAGCAGTCCCCCGGGGAACAGGGACTATGGCTACACCTTC. Its translation: CASSPPGNRDYGYTF.

The chain combines TRBV9 with TRBJ1-1; TRBD1 is a possible D gene (6 bases). From germline, CDR1 is SGDLS and CDR2 YYNGEE. This CDR3 has 14 amino acids. Trimming removed 2 bases from V and 1 base from J, with 9 bases in between. The CDR3 is CASSVRTENTEAFF. The CDR3 nucleotides read TGTGCCAGCAGCGTCCGGACAGAGAACACTGAAGCTTTCTTT.

The chain joins TRBV27 to TRBJ2-7; 7 bases line up with TRBD2. The germline V gene has CDR1 MNHEY and CDR2 SMNVEV (reference sequence). J was trimmed by 2 bases and V by 6 bases; bases with no gene match: 7. This CDR3 is 14 amino acids long. CDR3 in amino acids: CASRGGTFTYEQYF. DNA for the CDR3: TGTGCCAGCAGGGGAGGGACTTTCACCTACGAGCAGTACTTC.

This chain connects TRBV19 to TRBJ1-3; 8 bases map to TRBD1. The CDR3 runs to 15 residues. Germline V gene sequence: CDR1 LNHDA, CDR2 SQIVND (reference sequence). V lost 6 bases, J lost 6 bases, and 10 bases stayed unmatched. The CDR3 spells CASRSLDRVKNTIYF. DNA for the CDR3: TGTGCCAGTAGATCCTTGGACAGGGTGAAAAACACCATATATTTT.

This chain connects TRBV30 to TRBJ1-1; weak D call: TRBD1 (5 bases). Trimming removed 0 bases from V and 3 bases from J, with 8 bases in between. The CDR3 runs to 13 residues. Germline V gene data show CDR1 as GTSNPN and CDR2 as SVGIG (reference sequence). The CDR3 is CAWSVRGDTEAFF. The CDR3 DNA follows: TGTGCCTGGAGTGTTCGAGGGGACACTGAAGCTTTCTTT.

This clone was recorded once. The chain combines TRBV4-1 with TRBJ1-2; no clear D gene. Germline V gene data show CDR1 as MGHRA and CDR2 as YSYEKL. V lost 0 bases and J 10 bases, leaving 21 bases between the germline ends. The CDR3 has 16 residues. In DNA, the CDR3 is TGCGCCAGCAGCCAAGACCCCACCTTCATGGGAACTGACTACACCTTC. Protein: CASSQDPTFMGTDYTF.

This chain joins TRBV1 and TRBJ2-5; the table's TRBD2 call for D was not verified on the DNA. TRBV1 is a recognized pseudogene. The CDR3 covers 16 residues. The CDR3 region has the DNA TGCACCAGCAATCCTACTTGCGGGGGCTTTCAAGAGACCCAGTACTTC. It translates to CTSNPTCGGFQETQYF.

This rearrangement joins TRBV7-2 to TRBJ1-2; D unresolved. The germline CDR1 and CDR2 sequences are SGHTA and FQGNSA. The CDR3 contains 15 residues. Trimming took 1 base from V and 4 from J, leaving 13 bases between them. CDR3 residues: CASSLDRAWSYGYTF. Written as DNA, the CDR3 is TGTGCCAGCAGCTTAGACAGAGCCTGGAGCTATGGCTACACCTTC. Using reference TRBV7-2 and TRBJ1-2 for the parts outside the CDR3, the full variable domain is GAGVSQSPSNKVTEKGKDVELRCDPISGHTALYWYRQSLGQGLEFLIYFQGNSAPDKSGLPSDRFSAERTGGSVSTLTIQRTQQEDSAVYLCASSLDRAWSYGYTFGSGTRLTVV.

The genes are TRBV10-3 and TRBJ1-1; 8 positions match TRBD1. J was trimmed by 1 base and V by 10 bases; bases with no gene match: 8. CDR1 ENHRY and CDR2 SYGVKD come from the germline V gene. The CDR3 runs to 14 residues. CDR3 protein: CATRAGTGNTEAFF. The CDR3 nucleotides are TGTGCCACCCGAGCCGGGACAGGGAACACTGAAGCTTTCTTT.

This rearrangement joins TRBV7-8 to TRBJ2-7, with 7 bases that match TRBD2. CDR1 is SGHVS, CDR2 FQNEAQ, per germline. Losses at the gene ends were 1 base for V and 6 bases for J; bases not matched to a gene: 0. The CDR3 covers 12 residues. The CDR3: CASSLGEGEQYF. CDR3 sequence (DNA): TGTGCCAGCAGCTTAGGGGAGGGCGAGCAGTACTTC.

The gene calls are TRBV9 and TRBJ1-2, with D tentatively TRBD1 (6 bases). The CDR3 sequence is 16 residues long. Looked up from germline, CDR1 is SGDLS and CDR2 is YYNGEE. V lost 0 bases to trimming and J lost 2 bases, with 14 bases between them. The CDR3 DNA reads TGTGCCAGCAGCGTAGCTACGGGGGGGCAGAACTATGGCTACACCTTC. It translates to CASSVATGGQNYGYTF.

The CDR3 DNA reads TGTGCCAGCAGTTCCTCCCCCATACGGACAGGCTACGGGGCTTTCTTT. As protein: CASSSSPIRTGYGAFF. The chain has TRBV6-6 and TRBJ1-1, with 7 positions matching TRBD1. V was clipped by 4 bases and J by 11 bases; unmatched bases: 19. The germline gives CDR1 MNHNY, CDR2 SVGAGI (reference sequence). This CDR3 region has 16 residues.

In its sample, this clone ranks as medium-sized. The genes are TRBV29-1 and TRBJ1-1; 7 bases align to TRBD1. Germline-derived CDR1 and CDR2 are SQVTM and ANQGSEA. The CDR3 length is 13 residues. V gave up 7 bases and J gave up 0 bases; unmatched junction bases: 5. The CDR3 coding sequence is TGCAGCGGATCCAGGGGGTTGAACACTGAAGCTTTCTTT. This sequence encodes CSGSRGLNTEAFF. The full variable domain, with the rest looked up from reference TRBV29-1 and TRBJ1-1, is SAVISQKPSRDICQRGTSLTIQCQVDSQVTMMFWYRQQPGQSLTLIATANQGSEATYESGFVIDKFPISRPNLTFSTLTVSNMSPEDSSIYLCSGSRGLNTEAFFGQGTRLTVV.

The chain carries TRBV9 and TRBJ2-3; 7 bases are shared with TRBD2. The germline gives CDR1 SGDLS, CDR2 YYNGEE. The CDR3 contains 15 residues. The V gene end was trimmed by 1 base and the J gene end by 1 base; junction bases not matched to a gene: 3. The CDR3 nucleotides read TGTGCCAGCAGCGTACCTAGCGGAGGCACAGATACGCAGTATTTT. Translated: CASSVPSGGTDTQYF.

The chain employs TRBV4-3 and TRBJ1-4, with a possible D match to TRBD1 (5 bases). V lost 4 bases to trimming and J lost 2 bases, with 11 bases between them. The CDR3 extends over 15 amino acids. Germline CDR1 LGHNA, CDR2 YSLEER. Here the CDR3 reads CASSPLGGTNEKLFF. The CDR3 DNA reads TGCGCCAGCAGCCCGTTGGGGGGGACTAATGAAAAACTGTTTTTT.

This rearrangement joins TRBV4-2 to TRBJ2-3; D is uncertain. This CDR3 spans 13 amino acids. Germline lookup yields CDR1 LGHNA and CDR2 YNFKEQ. V dropped 4 bases and J dropped 6 bases, with 11 bases sitting between them. The CDR3 is CASSLPESDTQYF. The CDR3 DNA reads as TGTGCCAGCAGCCTCCCAGAGTCGGATACGCAGTATTTT.

The chain uses TRBV7-2 and TRBJ2-5; tentatively, D is TRBD2 (7 bases). V gave up 1 base and J gave up 7 bases, with 13 bases separating them. This CDR3 is 14 amino acids long. CDR1 SGHTA and CDR2 FQGNSA come from the germline V gene. CDR3: CASSLEAAGATQYF. In nucleotides, the CDR3 is TGTGCCAGCAGCTTAGAGGCGGCGGGGGCGACCCAGTACTTC.

The chain employs TRBV5-1 and TRBJ2-1; D is undetermined. This CDR3 has 16 residues. The V gene lost 0 bases and the J gene lost 8 bases, with 18 bases spanning the gap. Germline CDR1 is SGHRS and CDR2 is YFSETQ. The CDR3 sequence: CASSLGLKPQSYEQFF. The CDR3 coding sequence is TGCGCCAGCAGCTTGGGGCTCAAACCGCAGTCCTATGAGCAGTTCTTC.